These T cell receptor beta chains were read from a single sample in a study of graft-versus-host responses after intestinal transplantation. This table comes from immunoSEQ multiplex PCR, and its TCRdb copy is limited to in-frame clones, with some not included. The sample shows roughly 50,000 clones, 85% to 95% of them seen only once. Which antigens these TCRs recognize remains unknown. This material consisted of unstimulated CD4+ T cells sorted from spleen or lymph node cells, taken before transplant. The receptors were gathered from a human donor who was the organ donor for an intestinal transplant. CDR3s include the opening cysteine and the closing phenylalanine or tryptophan. A D gene is named only where the DNA matches it firmly. Clone sizes are given selectively: once, few, many, or a class where the clone is expanded.

v_gene	j_gene	d_gene	abundance	CDR3nt	CDR3aa
TRBV19	TRBJ1-1	-	-	TGTGCCAGTAGTATAGGGACGAACACTGAAGCTTTCTTT	CASSIGTNTEAFF
TRBV7-2	TRBJ2-3	-	-	TGTGCCAGCAGCTTAGTCCGAGCATCAAATACGCAGTATTTT	CASSLVRASNTQYF
TRBV7-3	TRBJ2-5	TRBD1	-	TGTGCCAGCAGCTTAGGCAGGGGGGAGACCCAGTACTTC	CASSLGRGETQYF
TRBV7-2	TRBJ2-5	TRBD2	-	TGTGCCAGCAGCTTAGACGGGGGGGGTGAGACCCAGTACTTC	CASSLDGGGETQYF
TRBV2	TRBJ2-1	TRBD2	-	TGTGCCAGCAGTGAAGCGGGAACTAGCGGGAGTTTGGGAAATGAGCAGTTCTTC	CASSEAGTSGSLGNEQFF
TRBV27	TRBJ2-3	TRBD2	-	TGTGCCAGCAGTCCCAGTAGCGGGAGGGCCGGGGATACGCAGTATTTT	CASSPSSGRAGDTQYF
TRBV4-2	TRBJ2-1	TRBD2	-	TGTGCCAGCAGAGGGACTAGCGGGGGGAATGAGCAGTTCTTC	CASRGTSGGNEQFF
TRBV7-9	TRBJ2-7	-	-	TGTGCCAGCAGCTTCTTGCCGAAACCGACTAACGAGCAGTACTTC	CASSFLPKPTNEQYF
TRBV7-2	TRBJ2-3	TRBD2	-	TGTGCCAGCAGCTCCCGGGGAGCGGGAGGGCTCAGCACAGATACGCAGTATTTT	CASSSRGAGGLSTDTQYF
TRBV15	TRBJ2-3	-	-	TGTGCCACCAGCAGAGATCTAGGGCTCGACTATCCAGATACGCAGTATTTT	CATSRDLGLDYPDTQYF
TRBV7-8	TRBJ2-7	TRBD2	-	TGTGCCAGCGGGGGACTAGCGGGAGTCCTCGAGCAGTACTTC	CASGGLAGVLEQYF
TRBV2	TRBJ2-5	-	-	TGTGCCAGCAGTGAAGGGGTGACCCAGTACTTC	CASSEGVTQYF
TRBV5-3	TRBJ2-4	-	-	TGTGCCAGAAGCACGGGGTTCATAGCCAAAAACATTCAGTACTTC	CARSTGFIAKNIQYF
TRBV27	TRBJ2-3	TRBD2	-	TGTGCCAGCAGCTTAGCGGGAGGCCTTGGAGATACGCAGTATTTT	CASSLAGGLGDTQYF
TRBV5-1	TRBJ2-1	TRBD2	-	TGCGCCAGCAGCCTTGAACTAGCGGGAGTCAATGAGCAGTTCTTC	CASSLELAGVNEQFF
TRBV7-3	TRBJ1-1	-	once	TGTGCCAGCAGCGCACAGGGTTTCACTGAAGCTTTCTTT	CASSAQGFTEAFF
TRBV5-1	TRBJ2-3	-	once	TGCGCCAGCAGCTTGGACCGGGATTCTCTCACAGATACGCAGTATTTT	CASSLDRDSLTDTQYF
TRBV5-1	TRBJ2-2	TRBD2	-	TGCGCCAGCAGCTTGGAACTAGCGGAGCCAGACACCGGGGAGCTGTTTTTT	CASSLELAEPDTGELFF
TRBV7-2	TRBJ2-7	TRBD2	-	TGTGCCAGCAGCTGGACTAGCGGGAGGGTGAACGAGCAGTACTTC	CASSWTSGRVNEQYF
TRBV7-9	TRBJ2-5	TRBD1	-	TGTGCCAGCAGCTTAGGGGACAGGGGAGCCCAAGAGACCCAGTACTTC	CASSLGDRGAQETQYF
TRBV27	TRBJ1-3	TRBD1	-	TGTGCCAGCAGTCGGACAGGGCCATACTCTGGAAACACCATATATTTT	CASSRTGPYSGNTIYF
TRBV5-6	TRBJ2-7	TRBD1	-	TGTGCCAGCAGTCGACAGGGGGCGGGGGCCTACGAGCAGTACTTC	CASSRQGAGAYEQYF
TRBV28	TRBJ2-7	TRBD1	-	TGTGCCAGCAGTTTTGGGGGACAGGGGTCCTACGAGCAGTACTTC	CASSFGGQGSYEQYF
TRBV2	TRBJ2-1	TRBD2	-	TGTGCCAGCCGAGGACTAGCGCCTTCCCCTTACAATGAGCAGTTCTTC	CASRGLAPSPYNEQFF
TRBV7-9	TRBJ1-5	-	-	TGTGCCAGCAGCGCCGGGGCTCAGCCCCAGCATTTT	CASSAGAQPQHF
TRBV2	TRBJ1-5	TRBD1	once	TGTGCCAGCAGTGAATTGGGACAGAGTAATCAGCCCCAGCATTTT	CASSELGQSNQPQHF